The following is a TCR beta chain sequence with its context. The record originates from a study of shared clonotypes between healthy human individuals. The wider study: Each donor's CD8 memory used one plate, CD8 naive two, each CD4 subset three.

Genomic DNA per cell subset filled all wells of several immunoSEQ plates. Profiling relied on immunoSEQ multiplex PCR, and the TCRdb table lists in-frame clones only, not all of them. The profile covers roughly 2.5 million clones, with 90% to 95% appearing a single time and about 0.13% taken by the ten largest. Sequences were obtained from naive CD4+ T cells sorted from blood. Sample subset: CD45RA+ positively selected. The sequence derives from a man between 18 and 29 years old in good health.

Here the CDR3 reads CASTGTGGARNTEAFF. CDR3 nucleotide sequence: TGTGCCAGCACAGGAACAGGGGGCGCCAGGAACACTGAAGCTTTCTTT. The chain couples TRBV2 to TRBJ1-1; TRBD1 agrees at 9 bases. The CDR3 runs 16 residues. The V gene's germline CDR1 is SNHLY and CDR2 FYNNEI. Trimming removed 7 bases from V and 1 base from J; junction bases left unmatched: 10.